This TCR beta chain was captured in a study of identical twins. Study-wide findings and caveats: Out-of-frame alpha sequences shared between twins exhibited an excess of low generation probability. Memory repertoires lacked the insertion deficit that abundant cord blood beta clonotypes showed. Out-of-frame TCR alpha sharing in monozygotic twins exceeded recombination model predictions.

As concerns this clonotype: Its matching antigen is unknown.

The CDR3 loop spans 13 amino acids. Trimming removed 2 bases from V and 7 bases from J, with 14 bases in between. CDR1 GTSNPN and CDR2 SVGIG come from the germline V gene (reference sequence). TCRdb re-derived calls from the 5' RACE reads in MiXCR, one entry per CDR3 protein. The data contain 500,000 to 600,000 distinct CDR3 sequences, less than 25% of them seen just once; the ten biggest clones take up around 0.9%. This sample was shared with a second study, whose subject was T cells expressing NK-cell markers. That paper states: The authors sequenced eight donors, of whom seven were HCMV-seropositive and one was seronegative.

The chain links TRBV30 to TRBJ1-2; D gene unclear. The material sequenced was CD4+ T cells sorted from blood. The sequence was collected from a woman between 18 and 29 years old in good health. In DNA form, the CDR3 reads TGTGCCTGGAGTCCCCGCGGGGTTAGTGGCTACACCTTC. This codes for CAWSPRGVSGYTF.